This T cell receptor beta chain emerged from a study of control samples from healthy donors and cancer patients. The CDR3 totals 10 residues. Trimming left V 3 bases short and J 10 bases short, with 7 bases between. Germline V gives CDR1 DFQATT, CDR2 SNEGSKA (reference sequence). Method: immunoSEQ multiplex PCR; TCRdb's copy keeps in-frame clones and lacks some. The data show roughly 100,000 clones, more than 85% seen once. The sequencing sample was made of PBMCs. The gene calls are TRBV20-1 and TRBJ2-1; the D is unclear. The clonotype originates from a man aged 55 to 70 with lung cancer. The CDR3 loop reads CSASLSEQFF. Here the CDR3 DNA reads TGCAGTGCTAGTCTGAGCGAGCAGTTCTTC.